Listed below are T cell receptor beta chains from one sample, sequenced in a study of post-analysis software for immune sequencing data. Each CDR3 protein gets one entry after TCRdb re-called the PCR reads with MiXCR. This sample has about 800,000 distinct CDR3 sequences, with 25% to 30% found just once. Sequencing was performed on blood. The receptors here all came from a girl aged 10 to 17 with multiple sclerosis. CDR3s include the opening cysteine and the closing phenylalanine or tryptophan. The order of the fields is V gene, clone size, J gene, CDR3 length, D gene, CDR3 protein, CDR3 DNA. The D gene is left open where the match is weak. Expanded clones get a size class; other rows say once, few or many, or leave the size out.

TRBV7-8	-	TRBJ2-5	15	TRBD2	CASSPRDYRLWTQYF	TGTGCCAGCAGTCCCCGGGACTACCGATTGTGGACCCAGTACTTC
TRBV27	-	TRBJ1-2	15	-	CASSPSAPLRVGYTF	TGTGCCAGCAGTCCCTCCGCCCCCCTCAGGGTTGGCTACACCTTC
TRBV7-2	-	TRBJ1-2	14	-	CASRRPGEQDGYTF	TGTGCCAGCAGACGCCCGGGGGAGCAGGATGGCTACACCTTC
TRBV10-3	-	TRBJ1-2	16	TRBD1	CAIRGTGGAPDCGYTF	TGTGCCATCAGGGGGACAGGGGGCGCCCCGGACTGTGGCTACACCTTC
TRBV9	few	TRBJ2-3	16	TRBD2	CASSSWSGGVTDTQYF	TGTGCCAGCAGCTCATGGTCGGGAGGCGTCACAGATACGCAGTATTTT
TRBV10-3	many	TRBJ2-6	13	-	CAITPDGANVLTF	TGTGCCATCACTCCAGATGGGGCCAACGTCCTGACTTTC
TRBV27	few	TRBJ2-7	16	-	CASSSLTSRGSYEQYF	TGTGCCAGCAGTTCCCTGACATCAAGGGGGTCCTACGAGCAGTACTTC
TRBV20-1	-	TRBJ1-1	17	-	CSARDFFYRVGNTEAFF	TGCAGTGCTAGAGATTTCTTTTACAGGGTAGGGAACACTGAAGCTTTCTTT
TRBV7-2	-	TRBJ1-1	14	-	CASSTAGFYTEAFF	TGTGCCAGCAGCACGGCAGGGTTTTACACTGAAGCTTTCTTT
TRBV7-2	many	TRBJ2-7	14	-	CASSLARSSYEQYF	TGTGCCAGCAGCTTAGCCCGCAGCTCCTACGAGCAGTACTTC
TRBV10-3	-	TRBJ1-2	14	-	CAIAPGGPPYGYTF	TGTGCCATCGCGCCGGGTGGTCCACCGTATGGCTACACCTTC
TRBV5-5	few	TRBJ1-5	15	-	CASSLAGQSNQPQHF	TGTGCCAGCAGCTTGGCCGGACAGAGCAATCAGCCCCAGCATTTT
TRBV4-3	many	TRBJ2-3	16	-	CASSQDVYLSADTQYF	TGCGCCAGCAGCCAAGACGTGTATTTGTCTGCAGATACGCAGTATTTT
TRBV7-2	-	TRBJ2-3	15	-	CASSLKGKDTDTQYF	TGTGCCAGCAGCTTAAAGGGCAAGGACACAGATACGCAGTATTTT
TRBV29-1	-	TRBJ2-2	15	-	CSVLAASMGTGELFF	TGCAGCGTGCTGGCGGCGTCCATGGGCACCGGGGAGCTGTTTTTT
TRBV20-1	few	TRBJ1-1	11	-	CSARFNTEAFF	TGCAGTGCTAGATTCAACACTGAAGCTTTCTTT
TRBV20-1	few	TRBJ2-3	16	TRBD2	CSVGTSGLRRADTQYF	TGCAGTGTCGGGACTAGCGGGCTCCGGAGGGCAGATACGCAGTATTTT
TRBV28	-	TRBJ1-2	14	-	CASSLPGRRDGYTF	TGTGCCAGCAGTTTACCAGGGCGTAGGGATGGCTACACCTTC
TRBV20-1	-	TRBJ1-2	12	-	CSASDQPHGYTF	TGCAGTGCTAGCGATCAGCCCCATGGCTACACCTTC
TRBV20-1	few	TRBJ1-1	15	TRBD1	CSARRDSVSGTEAFF	TGCAGTGCTAGAAGGGACAGCGTCTCGGGCACTGAAGCTTTCTTT
TRBV12-3/TRBV12-4	-	TRBJ1-2	14	TRBD1	CASRHRGRDYGYTF	TGTGCCAGCAGGCACAGGGGGAGGGACTATGGCTACACCTTC
TRBV28	-	TRBJ1-2	15	-	CASSLLAGVYYGYTF	TGTGCCAGCAGTTTATTAGCAGGGGTCTACTATGGCTACACCTTC
TRBV7-2	many	TRBJ2-3	13	-	CASSPRHLDTQYF	TGTGCCAGCAGCCCCCGGCACTTGGATACGCAGTATTTT
TRBV13	-	TRBJ1-4	14	-	CASSITGTPGKLFF	TGTGCCAGCAGCATTACCGGGACACCTGGAAAACTGTTTTTT
TRBV5-6	-	TRBJ2-5	16	-	CASTRAGSYLKETQYF	TGTGCCAGCACACGAGCGGGTAGCTATTTAAAAGAGACCCAGTACTTC
TRBV12-3/TRBV12-4	few	TRBJ1-1	14	-	CASSSRELHTEAFF	TGTGCCAGCAGTTCCCGTGAATTACACACTGAAGCTTTCTTT
TRBV3-1	-	TRBJ1-1	15	-	CASRGDNTPRLEAFF	TGTGCCAGCAGGGGGGATAACACCCCTAGATTGGAAGCTTTCTTT
TRBV7-2	-	TRBJ1-5	16	-	CASSSRGPRSNQPQHF	TGTGCCAGCAGTTCCAGGGGTCCCCGGAGCAATCAGCCCCAGCATTTT
TRBV6-2/TRBV6-3	-	TRBJ2-7	16	TRBD1	CASRLDVWDRGYEQYF	TGTGCCAGCAGGCTCGACGTCTGGGACAGGGGCTACGAGCAGTACTTC
TRBV6-5	-	TRBJ2-2	14	-	CASSQSTLAGELFF	TGTGCCAGCAGTCAATCCACCCTTGCCGGGGAGCTGTTTTTT
TRBV11-2	few	TRBJ2-1	14	TRBD2	CASTRLAANNEQFF	TGTGCCAGCACCCGACTAGCGGCAAACAATGAGCAGTTCTTC
TRBV12-3/TRBV12-4	few	TRBJ1-4	12	-	CASTIPGRKLFF	TGTGCCAGCACCATCCCGGGACGGAAACTGTTTTTT
TRBV25-1	-	TRBJ2-7	14	-	CASSYGGPPYEQYF	TGTGCCAGCAGTTACGGGGGCCCCCCCTACGAGCAGTACTTC
TRBV5-1	-	TRBJ1-2	15	-	CASSPFAPQKDGYTF	TGCGCCAGCAGCCCATTCGCCCCACAGAAGGATGGCTACACCTTC
TRBV20-1	few	TRBJ2-1	14	TRBD2	CSAGTSGSHREQFF	TGCAGTGCTGGGACTAGCGGGAGTCATCGTGAGCAGTTCTTC
TRBV4-1	-	TRBJ2-3	17	-	CASSHDFGRTSTDTQYF	TGCGCCAGCAGCCATGATTTTGGTCGGACCAGCACAGATACGCAGTATTTT
TRBV28	few	TRBJ2-7	16	TRBD1	CASTDVWDRGFHEQYF	TGTGCCAGCACCGATGTTTGGGACAGGGGGTTCCACGAGCAGTACTTC
TRBV29-1	many	TRBJ2-3	15	TRBD2	CSVGGLAGVADTQYF	TGCAGCGTGGGCGGTTTGGCGGGAGTAGCAGATACGCAGTATTTT
TRBV29-1	few	TRBJ2-7	12	-	CSVGGPFDEQYF	TGCAGCGTTGGAGGGCCTTTCGACGAGCAGTACTTC
TRBV29-1	many	TRBJ1-1	14	TRBD1	CSAKDRGRTTEAFF	TGCAGCGCTAAGGACAGGGGGCGGACTACTGAAGCTTTCTTT
TRBV20-1	few	TRBJ1-5	12	TRBD1	CSAHRGNQPQHF	TGCAGTGCTCACAGGGGGAATCAGCCCCAGCATTTT
TRBV11-2	-	TRBJ2-3	16	-	CASSFTSGLSTDTQYF	TGTGCCAGCAGCTTTACTTCGGGACTTAGCACAGATACGCAGTATTTT
TRBV24-1	-	TRBJ2-5	12	-	CATSPGGATQYF	TGTGCCACCAGCCCCGGAGGGGCGACCCAGTACTTC
TRBV29-1	-	TRBJ2-3	16	TRBD2	CSVSGTSGASTDTQYF	TGCAGCGTATCCGGGACTAGCGGGGCTAGCACAGATACGCAGTATTTT
TRBV15	few	TRBJ2-1	13	-	CATSRDQGRGQFF	TGTGCCACCAGCAGAGATCAGGGGCGCGGGCAGTTCTTC
TRBV4-1	few	TRBJ2-7	14	-	CASSQGWGYHEQYF	TGCGCCAGCAGCCAAGGTTGGGGGTACCACGAGCAGTACTTC
TRBV20-1	few	TRBJ2-1	14	-	CSAVSEAAYNEQFF	TGCAGTGCTGTCTCGGAAGCGGCCTACAATGAGCAGTTCTTC
TRBV12-3/TRBV12-4	few	TRBJ1-2	11	-	CASSLTQVYTF	TGTGCCAGCAGTTTGACACAGGTCTACACCTTC
TRBV7-2	few	TRBJ2-7	16	TRBD2	CASSSWDSGRAYEQYF	TGTGCCAGCAGCTCCTGGGATAGCGGGAGGGCCTACGAGCAGTACTTC
TRBV7-2	few	TRBJ1-1	13	-	CASSLYRQDEAFF	TGTGCCAGCAGCTTATACAGACAGGATGAAGCTTTCTTT
TRBV9	few	TRBJ1-2	14	-	CASSVAGATYGYTF	TGTGCCAGCAGCGTAGCAGGAGCTACTTATGGCTACACCTTC
TRBV10-3	-	TRBJ2-1	13	-	CAISVVRDNEQFF	TGTGCCATCAGCGTTGTAAGGGACAATGAGCAGTTCTTC
TRBV7-9	-	TRBJ2-3	15	TRBD2	CASSLARERPDTQYF	TGCGCCAGCAGCTTAGCGCGGGAGCGGCCAGATACGCAGTATTTT
TRBV6-2/TRBV6-3	-	TRBJ2-3	15	TRBD1	CASKLDRWERREQYF	TGTGCCAGCAAACTGGACAGGTGGGAGCGGCGAGAGCAGTATTTT
TRBV20-1	-	TRBJ2-3	16	-	CSARVFGTTSTDTQYF	TGCAGTGCTAGAGTTTTCGGAACAACTAGCACAGATACGCAGTATTTT